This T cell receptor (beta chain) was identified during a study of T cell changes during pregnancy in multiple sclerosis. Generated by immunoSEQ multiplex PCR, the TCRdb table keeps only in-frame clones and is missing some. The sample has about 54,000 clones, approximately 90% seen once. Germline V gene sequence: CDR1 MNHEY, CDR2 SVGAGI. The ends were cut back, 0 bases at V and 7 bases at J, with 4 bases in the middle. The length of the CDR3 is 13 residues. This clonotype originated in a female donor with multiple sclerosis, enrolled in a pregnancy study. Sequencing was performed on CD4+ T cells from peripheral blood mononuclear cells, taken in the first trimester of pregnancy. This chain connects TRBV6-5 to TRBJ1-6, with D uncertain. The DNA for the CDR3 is TGTGCCAGCAGTTACTCTCTCAATTCACCCCTCCACTTT. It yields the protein CASSYSLNSPLHF.